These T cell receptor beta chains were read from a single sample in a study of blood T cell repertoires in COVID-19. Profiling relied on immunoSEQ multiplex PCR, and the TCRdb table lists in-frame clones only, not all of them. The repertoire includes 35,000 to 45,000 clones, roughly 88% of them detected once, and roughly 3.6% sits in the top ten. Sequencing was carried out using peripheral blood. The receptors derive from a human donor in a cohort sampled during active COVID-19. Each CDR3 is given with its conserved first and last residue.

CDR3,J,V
CASSAGQPVYEQYF,TRBJ2-7,TRBV27
CASSLVTSGVDGELFF,TRBJ2-2,TRBV7-2
CASSPVPGQQIPLHF,TRBJ1-6,TRBV18
CAWSRGTGVVYEQYF,TRBJ2-7,TRBV30
CASTTRAGGGAYNEQFF,TRBJ2-1,TRBV19
CASGREGGHEQFF,TRBJ2-1,TRBV6-5
CASSSGVTSYEQYF,TRBJ2-7,TRBV7-9
CASSKNELGLASTDTQYF,TRBJ2-3,TRBV6-2/TRBV6-3
CASSQGRPGGSADTQYF,TRBJ2-3,TRBV4-1
CASSYSYLVPTGELFF,TRBJ2-2,TRBV6-5
CASSIAGVKETQYF,TRBJ2-5,TRBV19
CASTLGQGRGEQYF,TRBJ2-7,TRBV7-8
CASSEGQGKSPLHF,TRBJ1-6,TRBV6-1
CASSLVSGGPKGYEQYF,TRBJ2-7,TRBV5-1
CASSFTPTDTQYF,TRBJ2-3,TRBV27
CASSKGQTSSYNEQFF,TRBJ2-1,TRBV7-6
CASSSSTGSNEKLFF,TRBJ1-4,TRBV11-2
CASSRGRREPQHF,TRBJ1-5,TRBV12-3/TRBV12-4